Listed below are T cell receptor beta chains from one sample, sequenced in a study of cytomegalovirus exposure and HLA in healthy donors. Profiled with immunoSEQ multiplex PCR; TCRdb holds only in-frame clones, not every one. The sample has approximately 180,000 clones, 70% to 90% seen once. What was sequenced was PBMCs. The source is a woman in her 30s in good health and CMV-seronegative. Each CDR3 is given with its conserved first and last residue. The D gene is left open where the match is weak. Expanded clones get a size class; other rows say once, few or many, or leave the size out.

V gene	clone size	J gene	D gene	CDR3 DNA	CDR3 protein
TRBV6-1	NA	TRBJ2-1	NA	TGTGCCAGCAGTGAACTGGCAGGAAAAACCGAGCAGTTCTTC	CASSELAGKTEQFF
TRBV7-9	NA	TRBJ1-2	TRBD1	TGTTCCAGCAGCTTAGGACAGGGGGACTATGGCTACACCTTC	CSSSLGQGDYGYTF
TRBV6-5	NA	TRBJ2-7	NA	TGTGCCAGCAGAGGCGGGGTGGGCTCCTACGAGCAGTACTTC	CASRGGVGSYEQYF
TRBV27	NA	TRBJ2-7	TRBD2	TGTGCCAGCAGTTTCGCCCCTCCCACTAGCGGGTTCTCCTACGAGCAGTACTTC	CASSFAPPTSGFSYEQYF
TRBV6-1	once	TRBJ2-3	NA	TGTGCCAGCAGTCTGGCGGGCACAGATACGCAGTATTTT	CASSLAGTDTQYF
TRBV28	NA	TRBJ2-7	NA	TGTGCCAGCAGTTCACAGGGACTAACCGCCTACGAGCAGTACTTC	CASSSQGLTAYEQYF
TRBV11-2	once	TRBJ2-1	TRBD2	TGTGCCAGCAGGGGACTAGCGGGGTTTAACAATGAGCAGTTCTTC	CASRGLAGFNNEQFF
TRBV29-1	once	TRBJ1-1	TRBD1	TGCAGCGCCTCGGGACAGGAGAACACTGAAGCTTTCTTT	CSASGQENTEAFF
TRBV2	once	TRBJ2-1	TRBD1	TGTGCCAGCAGCCAACAGGGGGCCACTTCCCTACATGGAGGGCAGTTCTTC	CASSQQGATSLHGGQFF
TRBV2	once	TRBJ2-4	TRBD1	TGTGCCAGCAGTGACGTACAGGGGAAAAACAGTCAGTACTTC	CASSDVQGKNSQYF
TRBV5-1	few	TRBJ2-7	NA	TGCGCCAGCAGCCAAAGAGGGGGGGACCCCCACGAGCAGTACTTC	CASSQRGGDPHEQYF
TRBV19	NA	TRBJ1-4	NA	TGTGCCAGTAGTGGTGCCGCCGGTGAAAAACTGTTTTTT	CASSGAAGEKLFF
TRBV29-1	NA	TRBJ1-2	TRBD1	TGCAGCGTTGCCGGGCACCGGGACAGATACCCTCGGGGCTACACCTTC	CSVAGHRDRYPRGYTF
TRBV28	NA	TRBJ2-7	NA	TGTGCCAGCAGCCTTCGACAGGATTTCTCCTACGAGCAGTACTTC	CASSLRQDFSYEQYF
TRBV27	NA	TRBJ1-4	NA	TGTGCCAGCAGTGACCAGGGAAATGAAAAACTGTTTTTT	CASSDQGNEKLFF
TRBV28	NA	TRBJ2-7	TRBD2	TGTGCCAGCAACTCATTTTCTAGCGGGAGAAACTACGAGCAGTACTTC	CASNSFSSGRNYEQYF
TRBV11-2	NA	TRBJ2-5	TRBD2	TGTGCCAGCAGCTTAGATGTGGCTAGCGGTCCTTCGGGAGAGACCCAGTACTTC	CASSLDVASGPSGETQYF